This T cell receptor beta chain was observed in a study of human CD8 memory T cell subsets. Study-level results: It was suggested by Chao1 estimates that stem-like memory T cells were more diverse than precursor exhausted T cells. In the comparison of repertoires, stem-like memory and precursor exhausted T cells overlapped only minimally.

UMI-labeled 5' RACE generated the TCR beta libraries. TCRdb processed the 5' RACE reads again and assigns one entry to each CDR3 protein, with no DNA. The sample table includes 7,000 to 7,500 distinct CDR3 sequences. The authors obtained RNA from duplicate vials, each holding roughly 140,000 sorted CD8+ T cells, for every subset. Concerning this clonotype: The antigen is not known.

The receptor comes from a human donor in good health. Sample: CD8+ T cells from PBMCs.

This CDR3 is CASSLSGARGFTEAFF. The genes are TRBV27 and TRBJ1-1. CDR1 and CDR2 from the germline V gene are MNHEY and SMNVEV (reference sequence). The CDR3 sequence is 16 residues long.